This TCR beta chain was captured in a study of blood T cell repertoires in COVID-19. Across the whole study: Samples taken during acute and convalescent COVID-19 were collected in the United States, Italy and Spain. From T cells, B-cell-depleted T cells, or PBMCs came the material, which was cDNA or gDNA.

This CDR3 spans 15 amino acids. Trimming cost V 5 bases and J 3 bases; bases outside gene matches: 10. Germline V CDR1 and CDR2: SEHNR, FQNEAQ (reference sequence). This clone appeared once. Per the original data handling: Estimation of nucleated cell counts was performed using reference gene primer amplification. Sequencing was performed with immunoSEQ multiplex PCR; in TCRdb, only in-frame clones are kept and a portion is missing. V, J and clone size reflect that table, while D and trimming were determined from the DNA. The sample includes under 100,000 clones, 70% to 90% of them seen just once. The clonotype comes from a man in his forties or fifties with acute or convalescent COVID-19. The sequencing sample was made of peripheral blood. The chain joins TRBV7-9 to TRBJ2-7; TRBD1 agrees at 7 bases. The CDR3 sequence: CASSVDREFNYEQYF. CDR3 sequence (DNA): TGTGCCAGCAGCGTTGACAGGGAGTTTAACTACGAGCAGTACTTC.